The 19 T cell receptor beta chains listed next were all sequenced from one sample in a study of spatial heterogeneity in lung cancer. Time point here: sample taken at primary tumor resection. TCRdb recomputed calls from the 5' RACE reads with MiXCR, one row per CDR3 protein. The sample has 7,000 to 10,000 distinct CDR3 sequences; around 16% are singletons. The sample consisted of normal lung tissue next to the tumor, taken at surgery. The source of these receptors is a male donor with early-stage non-small cell lung cancer.

This clonotype is categorized as medium-sized. The chain couples TRBV12-3 or TRBV12-4 to TRBJ2-2, with D possibly being TRBD2 (5 bases). The CDR3 covers 17 residues. Trimming removed 0 bases at V and 3 bases at J, with 14 bases between. The CDR3 loop reads CASSLAPLGSDTGELFF. CDR3 bases: TGTGCCAGCAGTTTAGCCCCATTGGGGAGCGACACCGGGGAGCTGTTTTTT.

V gene TRBV4-1 combines with J gene TRBJ2-4; D gene ambiguous. V lost 4 bases and J lost 0, with 13 bases in between. This CDR3 has 16 residues. Germline V gives CDR1 MGHRA, CDR2 YSYEKL. The CDR3 region is CASSPQNPGAKNIQYF. The CDR3 DNA is TGCGCCAGCAGCCCCCAAAATCCCGGAGCCAAAAACATTCAGTACTTC.

The chain has TRBV7-2 and TRBJ2-5; D is possibly TRBD2 (5 bases). CDR1 SGHTA and CDR2 FQGNSA come from the germline V gene. Trimming removed 4 bases at V and 5 bases at J, with 23 bases between. CDR3 length: 17 residues. DNA of the CDR3: TGTGCCAGCAGCTCCATGGCGGGCAGGCCTTCGGATGAGACCCAGTACTTC. It yields the protein CASSSMAGRPSDETQYF.

With regard to this clonotype: With a much larger clone just one base away, this may be a read error. The chain is built from TRBV7-8 and TRBJ2-1; TRBD1 matches 9 bases. Per germline, CDR1 SGHVS and CDR2 FQNEAQ. There are 14 residues in the CDR3. Here the CDR3 DNA reads TGTGCCAGCCAACAACAGGGGGCTAGCAATGAGCTGTTCTTC. Its protein product is CASQQQGASNELFF.

This clonotype was seen once. Since a much larger clone is just one base distant, this may be a read error. V usage is TRBV20-1 and J usage is TRBJ2-3; D may be TRBD1 (6 bases). Germline lookup yields CDR1 DFQATT and CDR2 SNEGSKA (reference sequence). The CDR3 is 12 amino acids. CDR3 loop: CSASRGTDMQYF. In nucleotides, the CDR3 is TGCAGTGCTAGCAGGGGCACAGATATGCAGTATTTT.

The table lists this clonotype with many counts. This sequence joins TRBV27 and TRBJ2-7; D is perhaps TRBD1 (8 bases). This CDR3 has 14 residues. The germline V and J ends were trimmed by 4 bases and 6 bases, with 16 bases remaining between them. Germline V gene sequence: CDR1 MNHEY, CDR2 SMNVEV (reference sequence). The CDR3 spells CASSWRTGRGEQYF. In DNA form, the CDR3 reads TGTGCCAGCAGTTGGAGGACAGGGAGGGGCGAGCAGTACTTC.

There are a few counts of this clonotype. The chain has TRBV6-2 or TRBV6-3 and TRBJ2-1; the match to TRBD1 covers 10 bases. Trimming removed 4 bases from V and 3 bases from J; junction bases left unmatched: 9. Germline values: CDR1 MNHEY, CDR2 SVGEGT. The CDR3 consists of 17 residues. The CDR3 DNA reads TGTGCCAGCAGTTTGATTCCCGGGACAGGGGACTACAATGAGCAGTTCTTC. It yields the protein CASSLIPGTGDYNEQFF.

The genes are TRBV7-2 and TRBJ1-4; D may be TRBD1 (5 bases). Germline CDR1 SGHTA, CDR2 FQGNSA. Trimming cost V 5 bases and J 0 bases, with 10 bases left between them. The CDR3 runs 15 residues. The CDR3 loop is CASSPGGSTNEKLFF. In DNA, the CDR3 is TGTGCCAGCAGCCCCGGGGGGTCAACTAATGAAAAACTGTTTTTT.

This rearrangement joins TRBV6-5 to TRBJ2-7; 8 nucleotides match TRBD1. The germline CDR1 and CDR2 sequences are MNHEY and SVGAGI. Trimming cost V 2 bases and J 0 bases; bases outside gene matches: 3. The CDR3 has 15 residues. The CDR3 sequence is CASSYRQGASYEQYF. In nucleotides, the CDR3 is TGTGCCAGCAGTTACAGGCAGGGGGCCTCCTACGAGCAGTACTTC.

The rearrangement joins TRBV2 to TRBJ1-1, with 8 bases lining up with TRBD1. The CDR3 spans 14 residues. CDR1 and CDR2 from the germline V gene are SNHLY and FYNNEI. Germline trimming cut 7 bases from V and 1 base from J; bases unmatched to any gene: 5. CDR3 amino acids: CASNTGTGNTEAFF. The CDR3 DNA reads as TGTGCCAGCAATACCGGGACAGGGAACACTGAAGCTTTCTTT.

The chain recombines TRBV20-1 with TRBJ2-6; tentative D call: TRBD1 (6 bases). The CDR3 runs to 19 residues. Germline values: CDR1 DFQATT, CDR2 SNEGSKA (reference sequence). Trimming cost V 2 bases and J 0 bases, with 20 bases left between them. CDR3 in DNA: TGCAGTGCTAGACCCCCGGGACACCGGAAACCCTCTGGGGCCAACGTCCTGACTTTC. This translates into CSARPPGHRKPSGANVLTF.

This clonotype was observed at least ten times. V usage is TRBV19 and J usage is TRBJ1-2; TRBD1 matches 7 bases. This CDR3 comprises 14 residues. With 5 bases clipped from V and 2 bases from J, the junction kept 5 bases outside the gene matches. The germline CDR1 and CDR2 sequences are LNHDA and SQIVND (reference sequence). For the CDR3, the DNA is TGTGCCAGTAGTGGACAACAGGGGAACTATGGCTACACCTTC. Translating it yields CASSGQQGNYGYTF.

In this sample, this clonotype turned up a few times. The rearrangement uses TRBV28 and TRBJ2-1; 7 bases line up with TRBD2. CDR1 and CDR2 from the germline V gene are MDHEN and SYDVKM. This CDR3 spans 15 amino acids. V trimming: 3 bases; J trimming: 0 bases; junction bases outside the gene matches: 2. CDR3 residues: CASSLRTSSYNEQFF. DNA of the CDR3: TGTGCCAGCAGTTTGCGGACTAGCTCCTACAATGAGCAGTTCTTC.

The V call is TRBV11-2, the J call TRBJ2-2; TRBD1 is a possible D gene (6 bases). This CDR3 has 13 amino acids. Germline V gene data show CDR1 as SGHAT and CDR2 as FQNNGV. Deletions cut 7 bases from V and 6 bases from J, with 12 bases between. CDR3 sequence reads: CASMIGGAGELFF. The CDR3 DNA follows: TGTGCCAGCATGATAGGGGGAGCCGGGGAGCTGTTTTTT.

This sequence joins TRBV10-1 and TRBJ2-1; D perhaps matches TRBD1 (6 bases). The V and J ends lost 6 bases and 10 bases respectively, with 13 bases between them. The CDR3 is 12 residues long. Germline CDR1 WNHNN, CDR2 SYGVQD (reference sequence). This CDR3 is CASRKQGYEQFF. The CDR3 DNA reads TGCGCCAGCAGAAAACAGGGTTACGAGCAGTTCTTC.

This clonotype occurred a few times. The chain is built from TRBV7-9 and TRBJ2-7; 10 nucleotides line up with TRBD1. CDR3 size: 15 residues. J gave up 7 bases and V 8 bases, and 14 bases lay outside the gene matches. Germline lookup yields CDR1 SEHNR and CDR2 FQNEAQ (reference sequence). The CDR3 sequence is CASQTAGTGVTEQYF. In DNA form, the CDR3 reads TGTGCCAGCCAAACGGCCGGGACAGGGGTTACGGAGCAGTACTTC.

This clonotype was found a few times. The chain employs TRBV18 and TRBJ2-3; 7 bases fit TRBD2. Germline V gives CDR1 KGHSH, CDR2 LQKENI. Unmatched junction bases numbered 12, after V lost 8 bases and J lost 4 bases. The CDR3 has 15 amino acids. As DNA, the CDR3 is TGTGCCAGCACTCGTGGGAGCGGGACGTCAGATACGCAGTATTTT. This gives the protein CASTRGSGTSDTQYF.

The gene calls are TRBV29-1 and TRBJ1-2, with 7 bases matching TRBD1. The CDR3 contains 12 residues. Looked up from germline, CDR1 is SQVTM and CDR2 is ANQGSEA. Trimming at V came to 6 bases and at J to 5 bases, leaving 6 bases not matched to a gene. CDR3 DNA sequence: TGCAGCGTGGGGGACAGCGCATATGGCTACACCTTC. This translates into CSVGDSAYGYTF.

This clonotype has only a few counts. The V call is TRBV12-3 or TRBV12-4, the J call TRBJ1-4, with a possible D match to TRBD1 (6 bases). The CDR3 has 14 residues. V lost 7 bases and J lost 5, with 14 bases in between. CDR3 in DNA: TGTGCCAGCAATAGGGACACCCGGAATGAAAAACTGTTTTTT. Translating it yields CASNRDTRNEKLFF.